The text below deals with one TCR beta chain. Its cognate antigen is unknown. The CDR3 is made up of 13 amino acids. Germline loops: CDR1 LNHDA, CDR2 SQIVND (reference sequence). The data were obtained in a study of monozygotic twins with inflammatory bowel disease. Study conclusions and caveats: IBD patients carried less diverse TCRbeta repertoires (inverse Simpson) than healthy co-twins. Other individuals had fewer clonotypes in common with IBD patients than with healthy twins, especially with disease activity.

The TCR libraries each used total RNA (about 3,500 ng per library). Incorporation of UMIs carrying a 6-nucleotide sample barcode was performed by template switching. From the 5' RACE reads, TCRdb lists one entry per CDR3 protein and no DNA. This sample's table reports around 380,000 distinct CDR3 sequences. The chain joins TRBV19 to TRBJ2-7. The clonotype originates from a human donor with ulcerative colitis or Crohn's disease, or a healthy co-twin of an affected twin (not recorded which). Material: blood. The CDR3 spells CASSTGQSYEQYF.